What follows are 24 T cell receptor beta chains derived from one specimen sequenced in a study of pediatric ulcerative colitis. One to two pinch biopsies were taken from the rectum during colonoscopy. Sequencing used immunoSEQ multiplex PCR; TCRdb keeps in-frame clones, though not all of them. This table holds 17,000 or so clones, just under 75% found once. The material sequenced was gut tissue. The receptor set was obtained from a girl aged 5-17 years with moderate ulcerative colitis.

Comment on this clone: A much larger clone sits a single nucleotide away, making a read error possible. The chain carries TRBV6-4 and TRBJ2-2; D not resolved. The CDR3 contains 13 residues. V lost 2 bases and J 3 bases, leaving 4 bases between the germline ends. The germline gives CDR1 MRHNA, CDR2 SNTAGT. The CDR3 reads CASSDRDTGELFF. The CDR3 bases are TGTGCCAGCAGTGACAGGGACACCGGGGAGCTGTTTTTT.

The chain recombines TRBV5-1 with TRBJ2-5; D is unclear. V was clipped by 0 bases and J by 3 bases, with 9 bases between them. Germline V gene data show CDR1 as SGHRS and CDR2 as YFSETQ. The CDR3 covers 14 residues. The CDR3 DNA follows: TGCGCCAGCAGCTTGGGAACTATGGAAGAGACCCAGTACTTC. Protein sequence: CASSLGTMEETQYF.

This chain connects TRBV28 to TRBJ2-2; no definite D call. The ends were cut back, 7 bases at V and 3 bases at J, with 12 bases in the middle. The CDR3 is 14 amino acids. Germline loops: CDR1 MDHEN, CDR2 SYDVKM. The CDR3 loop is CASKKVVDTGELFF. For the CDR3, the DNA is TGTGCCAGCAAGAAGGTAGTGGACACCGGGGAGCTGTTTTTT. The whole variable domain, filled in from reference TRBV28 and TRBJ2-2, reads DVKVTQSSRYLVKRTGEKVFLECVQDMDHENMFWYRQDPGLGLRLIYFSYDVKMKEKGDIPEGYSVSREKKERFSLILESASTNQTSMYLCASKKVVDTGELFFGEGSRLTVL.

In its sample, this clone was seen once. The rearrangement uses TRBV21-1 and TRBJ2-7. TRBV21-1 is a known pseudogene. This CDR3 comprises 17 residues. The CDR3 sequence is CASSRRGRLKPSYEQYF. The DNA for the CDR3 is TGTGCCAGCAGCCGACGGGGCAGACTCAAACCCTCCTACGAGCAGTACTTC.

CDR3 sequence: CASSSGQGRADTQYF. CDR3 DNA: TGCGCCAGCAGCTCTGGACAGGGGCGAGCGGATACGCAGTATTTT. The chain employs TRBV5-1 and TRBJ2-3; 9 nucleotides align to TRBD1. The V gene's germline CDR1 is SGHRS and CDR2 YFSETQ. CDR3 length: 15 amino acids. V was clipped by 3 bases and J by 6 bases; unmatched bases: 8.

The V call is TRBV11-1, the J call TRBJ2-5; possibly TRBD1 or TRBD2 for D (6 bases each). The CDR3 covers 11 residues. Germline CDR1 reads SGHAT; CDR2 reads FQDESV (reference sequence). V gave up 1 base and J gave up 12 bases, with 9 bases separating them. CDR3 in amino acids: CASSLDGGKYF. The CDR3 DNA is TGTGCCAGCAGCTTAGACGGGGGCAAGTACTTC. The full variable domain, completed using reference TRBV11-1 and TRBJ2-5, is EAEVAQSPRYKITEKSQAVAFWCDPISGHATLYWYRQILGQGPELLVQFQDESVVDDSQLPKDRFSAERLKGVDSTLKIQPAELGDSAMYLCASSLDGGKYFGPGTRLLVL.

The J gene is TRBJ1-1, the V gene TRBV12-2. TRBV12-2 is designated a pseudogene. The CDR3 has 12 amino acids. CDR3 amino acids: CASRLDNTEAFF. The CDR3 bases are TGTGCAAGTCGCTTAGACAACACTGAAGCTTTCTTT.

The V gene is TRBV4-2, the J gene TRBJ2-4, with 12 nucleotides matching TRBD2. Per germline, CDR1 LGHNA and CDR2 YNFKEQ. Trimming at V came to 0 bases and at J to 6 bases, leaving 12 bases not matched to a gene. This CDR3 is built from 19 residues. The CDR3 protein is CASSQDHAVTSGRPNIQYF. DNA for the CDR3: TGTGCCAGCAGCCAAGACCATGCGGTGACTAGCGGGAGACCAAACATTCAGTACTTC.

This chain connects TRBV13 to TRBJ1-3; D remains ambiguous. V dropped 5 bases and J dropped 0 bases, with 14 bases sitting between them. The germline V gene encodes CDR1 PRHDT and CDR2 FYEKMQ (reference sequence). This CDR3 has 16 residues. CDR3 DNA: TGTGCCAGCAGCCAGAGGGCGGCCAACTCTGGAAACACCATATATTTT. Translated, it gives CASSQRAANSGNTIYF. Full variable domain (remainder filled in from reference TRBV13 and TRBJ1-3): AAGVIQSPRHLIKEKRETATLKCYPIPRHDTVYWYQQGPGQDPQFLISFYEKMQSDKGSIPDRFSAQQFSDYHSELNMSSLELGDSALYFCASSQRAANSGNTIYFGEGSWLTVV.

CDR3 in amino acids: CSDRGHTEAFF. The CDR3 bases are TGCAGTGACAGGGGGCACACTGAAGCTTTCTTT. The chain is built from TRBV20-1 and TRBJ1-1, with 9 bases that match TRBD1. CDR3 length equals 11 residues. Germline V CDR1 and CDR2: DFQATT, SNEGSKA (reference sequence). Trimming at V came to 7 bases and at J to 3 bases, leaving 0 bases not matched to a gene.

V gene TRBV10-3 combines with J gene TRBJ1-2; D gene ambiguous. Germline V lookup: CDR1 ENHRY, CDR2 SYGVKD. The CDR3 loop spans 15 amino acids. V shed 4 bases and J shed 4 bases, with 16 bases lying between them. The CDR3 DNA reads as TGTGCCATCAGTGCGCCCTTGTTACTGGGCTATGGCTACACCTTC. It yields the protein CAISAPLLLGYGYTF.

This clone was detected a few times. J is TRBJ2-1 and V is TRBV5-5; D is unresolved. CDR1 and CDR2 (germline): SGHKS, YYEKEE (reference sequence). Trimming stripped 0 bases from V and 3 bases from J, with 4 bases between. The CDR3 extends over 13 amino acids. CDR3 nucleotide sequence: TGTGCCAGCAGCTTGGACAGCTACAATGAGCAGTTCTTC. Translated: CASSLDSYNEQFF.

The CDR3 bases are TGTGCCAGCAGGCGACCGGGACAGGGTGGCTACGAGCAGTACTTC. Amino acids: CASRRPGQGGYEQYF. The V and J genes are TRBV27 and TRBJ2-7; 9 bases agree with TRBD1. CDR3 length: 15 amino acids. V gave up 6 bases and J gave up 3 bases; unmatched junction bases: 9. Germline V CDR1 and CDR2: MNHEY, SMNVEV (reference sequence).

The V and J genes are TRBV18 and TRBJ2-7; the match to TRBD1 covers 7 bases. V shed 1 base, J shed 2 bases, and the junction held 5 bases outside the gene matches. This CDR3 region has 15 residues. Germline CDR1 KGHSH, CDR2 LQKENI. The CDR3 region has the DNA TGTGCCAGCTCACCACACCGGGACAGCACCTACGAGCAGTACTTC. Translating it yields CASSPHRDSTYEQYF.

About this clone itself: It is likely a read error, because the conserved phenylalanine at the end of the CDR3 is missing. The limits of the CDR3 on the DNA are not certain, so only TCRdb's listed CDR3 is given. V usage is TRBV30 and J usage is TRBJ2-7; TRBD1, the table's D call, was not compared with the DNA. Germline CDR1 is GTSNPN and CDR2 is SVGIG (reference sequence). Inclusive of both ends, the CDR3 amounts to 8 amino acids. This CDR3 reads CAWSAGIT.

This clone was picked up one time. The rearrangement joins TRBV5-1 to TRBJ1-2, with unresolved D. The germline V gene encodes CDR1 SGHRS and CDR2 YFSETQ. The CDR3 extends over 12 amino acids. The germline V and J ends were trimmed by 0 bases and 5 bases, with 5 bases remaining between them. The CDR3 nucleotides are TGCGCCAGCAGCTTGGGCCAATATGGCTACACCTTC. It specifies CASSLGQYGYTF.

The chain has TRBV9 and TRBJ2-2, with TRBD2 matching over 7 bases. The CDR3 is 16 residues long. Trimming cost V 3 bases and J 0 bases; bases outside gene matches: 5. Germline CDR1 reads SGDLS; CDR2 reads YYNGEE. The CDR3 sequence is CASSARGRANTGELFF. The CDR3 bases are TGTGCCAGCAGCGCCCGGGGGAGGGCGAACACCGGGGAGCTGTTTTTT.

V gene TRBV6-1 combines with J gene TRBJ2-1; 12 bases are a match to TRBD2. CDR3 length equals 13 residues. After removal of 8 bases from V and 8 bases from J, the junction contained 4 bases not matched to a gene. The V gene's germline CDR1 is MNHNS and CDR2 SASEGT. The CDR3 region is CASRLAGVYEQFF. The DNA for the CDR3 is TGTGCCAGCCGACTAGCGGGAGTCTATGAGCAGTTCTTC.

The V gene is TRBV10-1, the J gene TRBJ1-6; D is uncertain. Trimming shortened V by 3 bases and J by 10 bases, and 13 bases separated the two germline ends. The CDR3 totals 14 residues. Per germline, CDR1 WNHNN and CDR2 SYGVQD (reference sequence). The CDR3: CASSDARRESPLHF. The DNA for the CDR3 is TGCGCCAGCAGTGATGCCAGGAGGGAATCACCCCTCCACTTT.

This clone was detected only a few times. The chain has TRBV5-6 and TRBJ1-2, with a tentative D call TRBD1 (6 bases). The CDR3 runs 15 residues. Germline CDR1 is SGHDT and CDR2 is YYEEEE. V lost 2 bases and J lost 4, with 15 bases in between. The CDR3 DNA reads TGTGCCAGCAGCTTTGGACCAGGGGAGGCCTATGGCTACACCTTC. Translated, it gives CASSFGPGEAYGYTF.

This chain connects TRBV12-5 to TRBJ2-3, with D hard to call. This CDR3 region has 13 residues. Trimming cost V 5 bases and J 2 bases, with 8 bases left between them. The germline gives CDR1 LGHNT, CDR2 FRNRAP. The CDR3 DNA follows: TGTGCTAGTGGTCCCCGGCCCACAGATACGCAGTATTTT. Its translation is CASGPRPTDTQYF.

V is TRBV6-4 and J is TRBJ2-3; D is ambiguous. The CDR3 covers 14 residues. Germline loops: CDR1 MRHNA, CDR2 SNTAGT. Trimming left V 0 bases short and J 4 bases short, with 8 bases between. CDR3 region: CASSDSGASDTQYF. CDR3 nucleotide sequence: TGTGCCAGCAGTGACTCAGGCGCATCAGATACGCAGTATTTT.

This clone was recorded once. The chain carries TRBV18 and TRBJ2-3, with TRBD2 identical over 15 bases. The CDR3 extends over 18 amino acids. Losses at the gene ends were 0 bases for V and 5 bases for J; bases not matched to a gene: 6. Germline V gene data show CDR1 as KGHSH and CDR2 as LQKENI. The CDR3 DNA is TGTGCCAGCTCACCACCCCCGGGACTAGCGGGGGGAAAAGATACGCAGTATTTT. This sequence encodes CASSPPPGLAGGKDTQYF.

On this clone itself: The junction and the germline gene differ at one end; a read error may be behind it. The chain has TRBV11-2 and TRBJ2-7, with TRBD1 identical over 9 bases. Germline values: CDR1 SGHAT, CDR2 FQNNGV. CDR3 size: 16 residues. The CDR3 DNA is TGTGCCAGCAGCGTAGAACGGGACAGGGTGGTCTACGAGCAGTACTTC. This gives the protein CASSVERDRVVYEQYF.